These T cell receptor beta chains were read from a single sample in a study of blood T cell repertoires in COVID-19. The table came from immunoSEQ multiplex PCR; TCRdb's copy has only in-frame clones and leaves some out. The sample has 200,000 or so clones, 70% to 90% seen once. The specimen was PBMCs or T cells enriched from blood (not recorded which). Source of these receptors: a man between 25 and 39 years old who had recovered from COVID-19. Both conserved end residues are part of each CDR3. Expanded clones are given a class, and other clones once, few, many or no size at all.

J: TRBJ2-7; V: TRBV18; size: -; CDR3: CASSPASYEQYF
J: TRBJ2-7; V: TRBV27; size: -; CDR3: CASSLSPGTGAYEQYF
J: TRBJ2-2; V: TRBV11-2; size: -; CDR3: CASRPWTRLAGELFF
J: TRBJ1-2; V: TRBV7-2; size: -; CDR3: CASSFGRGYGYTF
J: TRBJ2-3; V: TRBV19; size: -; CDR3: CASSQGPSTDTQYF
J: TRBJ2-3; V: TRBV21-1; size: -; CDR3: CASSKVQAGGSTDTQYF
J: TRBJ2-3; V: TRBV18; size: -; CDR3: CASSPAGPGDTQYF
J: TRBJ1-5; V: TRBV3-1/TRBV3-2; size: -; CDR3: CASSQAGRVEPQHF
J: TRBJ1-1; V: TRBV12-3/TRBV12-4; size: -; CDR3: CASTRGGGTEAFF
J: TRBJ2-1; V: TRBV11-3; size: -; CDR3: CASSWGGRSNEQFF
J: TRBJ1-4; V: TRBV2; size: -; CDR3: CASSIGFAIGQGEKLFF
J: TRBJ1-5; V: TRBV2; size: -; CDR3: CASQRGSEQPQHF
J: TRBJ1-1; V: TRBV11-2; size: -; CDR3: CASPSLNTEAFF
J: TRBJ2-1; V: TRBV5-4; size: -; CDR3: CASSLALAGRGYNEQFF
J: TRBJ2-7; V: TRBV27; size: -; CDR3: CASSRAGGQGKAYEQYF
J: TRBJ2-2; V: TRBV29-1; size: -; CDR3: CSVLYPNTGELFF
J: TRBJ1-1; V: TRBV7-9; size: -; CDR3: CASSFPGQGGNTEAFF
J: TRBJ1-4; V: TRBV6-1; size: -; CDR3: CASSAYRGATNEKLFF
J: TRBJ2-4; V: TRBV3-1/TRBV3-2; size: -; CDR3: CASSPAPWASLAKNIQYF
J: TRBJ2-3; V: TRBV4-2; size: -; CDR3: CASSQGGDVTDTQYF
J: TRBJ2-1; V: TRBV6-4; size: once; CDR3: CASSDPRQGANEQFF
J: TRBJ2-7; V: TRBV6-2/TRBV6-3; size: -; CDR3: CASSYWTSGRSREQYF
J: TRBJ2-1; V: TRBV9; size: -; CDR3: CASSVSNRGRYNEQFF
J: TRBJ2-5; V: TRBV27; size: -; CDR3: CASSLSRGRETQYF
J: TRBJ2-7; V: TRBV27; size: -; CDR3: CASSLSIGTGGLYEQYF
J: TRBJ1-1; V: TRBV19; size: -; CDR3: CASSIKGDTEAFF
J: TRBJ2-7; V: TRBV3-1/TRBV3-2; size: -; CDR3: CASSQDYRGASPSYEQYF
J: TRBJ1-1; V: TRBV4-1; size: -; CDR3: CASSQVLTGTMNTEAFF
J: TRBJ1-5; V: TRBV30; size: -; CDR3: CAWSVQGYQPQHF
J: TRBJ1-5; V: TRBV30; size: -; CDR3: CAWSGEANQPQHF
J: TRBJ2-2; V: TRBV6-1; size: -; CDR3: CASSERRDTGELFF
J: TRBJ2-5; V: TRBV4-2; size: -; CDR3: CASSQDLRGEETQYF
J: TRBJ2-7; V: TRBV30; size: few; CDR3: CAWEELGYEQYF
J: TRBJ2-1; V: TRBV3-1/TRBV3-2; size: -; CDR3: CASSQGRNNEQFF
J: TRBJ2-7; V: TRBV29-1; size: -; CDR3: CSVVRSGTGGEQYF
J: TRBJ1-6; V: TRBV10-3; size: -; CDR3: CAISESEVFSPLHF
J: TRBJ2-2; V: TRBV5-4; size: -; CDR3: CASKNRNTGELFF
J: TRBJ1-2; V: TRBV27; size: -; CDR3: CASSLGLQAVPYGYTF
J: TRBJ1-5; V: TRBV15; size: -; CDR3: CATSSATGSQPQHF
J: TRBJ1-4; V: TRBV9; size: few; CDR3: CASSVQGLSNEKLFF
J: TRBJ2-5; V: TRBV2; size: once; CDR3: CASLKETQYF
J: TRBJ2-7; V: TRBV2; size: -; CDR3: CASTRSGAYEQYF
J: TRBJ2-2; V: TRBV5-4; size: -; CDR3: CASSSDRVVRLFF
J: TRBJ2-3; V: TRBV9; size: -; CDR3: CASSVGEGFLETDTQYF